This T cell receptor (beta chain) was sequenced during a study of T cells expressing NK-cell markers. Study-wide context: Underlying the TCR beta repertoires were sorted CD3+CD56+NKG2C+, CD3+CD56+NKG2C- and CD3+CD56-NKG2C+ T cells. The authors sequenced eight donors, of whom seven were HCMV-seropositive and one was seronegative.

TCRdb re-called the 5' RACE reads and catalogs CDR3 proteins one per entry, DNA excluded. Its listing shows some 500,000 distinct CDR3 sequences. This CDR3 comprises 15 residues. Per germline, CDR1 SGHRS and CDR2 YFSETQ. The origin of this receptor is a woman in her fifties or sixties in good health. The chain links TRBV5-1 to TRBJ2-5; checking the TCRdb D call of TRBD1 is not possible without DNA. Source material: blood T cells: a sorted CD56 or NKG2C T cell subset, CD4+ or CD8+ T cells, or bulk PBMC T cells (not recorded which). The CDR3 reads CASSPRTGAGETQYF.